This T cell receptor (beta chain) was captured by sequencing in a study of regulatory T cells in long-lasting Graves disease. Germline V gene sequence: CDR1 MDHEN, CDR2 SYDVKM. The CDR3 contains 16 residues. The J segment lost 7 bases and the V segment lost 5 bases, leaving 10 bases of the junction unmatched. This clonotype was found many times. Building of the TCR beta libraries involved iRepertoire HTBI primers and Arm-PCR of CDR3 regions. TCRdb itself ran the multiplex PCR reads through MiXCR, one entry per CDR3 protein. This sample has 350,000 to 500,000 distinct CDR3 sequences, with about 14% found just once. Described time point: newly diagnosed GD, antithyroid drugs for less than 3 months. PBMCs were the source of the RNA used for TCR sequencing. Nine milliliters of peripheral blood went into EDTA tubes. This same sample was also part of a study on T cells in Graves' hyperthyroidism and ophthalmopathy.

This chain links TRBV28 with TRBJ1-4, with 10 bases aligning to TRBD1. The source of this sequence is a woman between 50 and 59 years old with Graves disease. The material was peripheral blood mononuclear cells (PBMCs), obtained at new diagnosis, from a patient treated with antithyroid drugs. The CDR3 sequence: CASSPTRQGAAEKLFF. The CDR3 bases are TGTGCCAGCAGTCCTACCCGACAGGGGGCGGCTGAAAAACTGTTTTTT.